A selection of T cell receptor beta chains follows, all from one sample in a study of brain T cells in children with intractable seizures. The method was immunoSEQ multiplex PCR; TCRdb's version includes in-frame clones alone and lacks a portion of them. There are 88,000 or so clones in the sample; 90% to 95% occur only once, and roughly a quarter lies in the top ten. This material consisted of peripheral blood, taken at surgery. The receptors here all came from a girl aged 2-10 years with Rasmussen encephalitis and intractable seizures. Each CDR3 is given with its conserved first and last residue. The D gene is left open where the match is weak. The size of a clone is reported for some rows only, either as once, few or many, or as a class for expanded clones.

j_call: TRBJ2-7
v_call: TRBV4-1
cdr3_length: 14
d_call: NA
clone_size: once
cdr3_nt: TGCGCCAGCAGCCAAGTAGCGGCCGCCTACGAGCAGTACTTC
cdr3_aa: CASSQVAAAYEQYF

j_call: TRBJ2-2
v_call: TRBV6-1
cdr3_length: 15
d_call: TRBD1
clone_size: NA
cdr3_nt: TGTGCCAGCTGTGACCAGGGGGCAATCACCGGGGAGCTGTTTTTT
cdr3_aa: CASCDQGAITGELFF

j_call: TRBJ2-7
v_call: TRBV19
cdr3_length: 14
d_call: NA
clone_size: NA
cdr3_nt: TGTGCCAGTAGTACCCTCGACGGATCCTACGAGCAGTACTTC
cdr3_aa: CASSTLDGSYEQYF

j_call: TRBJ2-1
v_call: TRBV27
cdr3_length: 12
d_call: NA
clone_size: NA
cdr3_nt: TGTGCCAGCAAGGGCAATGGAGGAGAGCAGTTCTTC
cdr3_aa: CASKGNGGEQFF

j_call: TRBJ1-4
v_call: TRBV2
cdr3_length: 14
d_call: TRBD1
clone_size: NA
cdr3_nt: TGTGCCAGCAGGGTCCGGGACAGTAATGAAAAACTGTTTTTT
cdr3_aa: CASRVRDSNEKLFF

j_call: TRBJ2-7
v_call: TRBV28
cdr3_length: 15
d_call: NA
clone_size: NA
cdr3_nt: TGTGCCAGCAGTAGCCCCCGGGACGGGCCCTACGAGCAGTACTTC
cdr3_aa: CASSSPRDGPYEQYF

j_call: TRBJ2-3
v_call: TRBV9
cdr3_length: 12
d_call: NA
clone_size: NA
cdr3_nt: TGTGCCAGCAACAGGGGAGGGGATACGCAGTATTTT
cdr3_aa: CASNRGGDTQYF

j_call: TRBJ2-7
v_call: TRBV9
cdr3_length: 13
d_call: NA
clone_size: NA
cdr3_nt: TGTGCCAGCTGTCGGGGAGTAATAGGCGAGCAGTACTTC
cdr3_aa: CASCRGVIGEQYF

j_call: TRBJ2-7
v_call: TRBV5-4
cdr3_length: 13
d_call: NA
clone_size: NA
cdr3_nt: TGTGCCAGCAACGTATGGCCCTCCTACGAGCAGTACTTC
cdr3_aa: CASNVWPSYEQYF

j_call: TRBJ1-2
v_call: TRBV5-6
cdr3_length: 15
d_call: TRBD1
clone_size: NA
cdr3_nt: TGTGCCAGCAGCTCCCGATGGGACAGGGTTCATGGCTACACCTTC
cdr3_aa: CASSSRWDRVHGYTF

j_call: TRBJ2-1
v_call: TRBV20-1
cdr3_length: 11
d_call: NA
clone_size: NA
cdr3_nt: TGCAGTGCTCGACTAGGGAATGAGCAGTTCTTC
cdr3_aa: CSARLGNEQFF

j_call: TRBJ2-1
v_call: TRBV7-3
cdr3_length: 16
d_call: TRBD1
clone_size: NA
cdr3_nt: TGTGCCAGCAGGGTCGGACAGGGGGCCGGCTACAATGAGCAGTTCTTC
cdr3_aa: CASRVGQGAGYNEQFF